This is a list of T cell receptor beta chains from one sample in a study of blood T cell repertoires in COVID-19. Libraries were prepared by immunoSEQ multiplex PCR; TCRdb keeps only in-frame clonotypes and omits some of them. The sample records more than 350,000 clones, more than 80% being singletons. Material for sequencing was PBMCs or T cells enriched from blood (not recorded which). These receptors all stem from a man aged 18 to 30 who had recovered from COVID-19. Both conserved end residues are part of each CDR3. A D gene is named only where the DNA matches it firmly. Expanded clones get a size class; other rows say once, few or many, or leave the size out.

.,once,TRBJ1-2,TRBV29-1,CSVEGTAYGYTF,TGCAGCGTTGAAGGGACAGCTTATGGCTACACCTTC
TRBD1,.,TRBJ2-5,TRBV2,CASTSRDRGQETQYF,TGTGCCAGCACTTCACGGGACAGGGGTCAAGAGACCCAGTACTTC
.,.,TRBJ2-5,TRBV7-9,CASSSRRQVQETQYF,TGTGCCAGCAGCTCCCGCCGACAGGTCCAAGAGACCCAGTACTTC
TRBD2,.,TRBJ2-3,TRBV19,CASSSGTSMDTQYF,TGTGCCAGTAGCTCCGGGACTAGCATGGATACGCAGTATTTT
.,.,TRBJ2-5,TRBV12-3/TRBV12-4,CASSSIQETQYF,TGTGCCAGCAGTTCAATCCAAGAGACCCAGTACTTC
TRBD1,.,TRBJ2-5,TRBV5-1,CASTLTGRSGETQYF,TGCGCCAGTACCCTGACAGGGCGATCTGGAGAGACCCAGTACTTC
.,.,TRBJ2-6,TRBV18,CASQAPGANVLTF,TGTGCCAGTCAAGCTCCTGGGGCCAACGTCCTGACTTTC
TRBD2,few,TRBJ2-5,TRBV2,CASSEREGILGETQYF,TGTGCCAGCAGTGAACGGGAGGGCATATTGGGAGAGACCCAGTACTTC
TRBD1,.,TRBJ1-1,TRBV30,CAWSVQGANTEAFF,TGTGCCTGGAGTGTCCAGGGGGCAAACACTGAAGCTTTCTTT
.,few,TRBJ1-5,TRBV9,CASSVGGDYSNQPQHF,TGTGCCAGCAGCGTCGGAGGGGACTATAGCAATCAGCCCCAGCATTTT
.,.,TRBJ1-1,TRBV2,CASSETGDRDTEAFF,TGTGCCAGCAGTGAAACCGGGGATCGAGATACTGAAGCTTTCTTT
.,.,TRBJ2-1,TRBV15,CATSGGLGASSYNEQFF,TGTGCCACCAGCGGTGGTCTTGGGGCGAGCTCCTACAATGAGCAGTTCTTC
.,.,TRBJ1-3,TRBV19,CASSLTPGTSGNTIYF,TGTGCCAGTAGTCTCACCCCCGGGACATCTGGAAACACCATATATTTT
.,.,TRBJ1-1,TRBV28,CASSLFGGTEAFF,TGTGCCAGCAGTTTATTCGGGGGCACTGAAGCTTTCTTT
TRBD1,.,TRBJ1-2,TRBV19,CASSKGTAYGYTF,TGTGCCAGTAGTAAGGGGACAGCCTATGGCTACACCTTC
TRBD1,.,TRBJ1-4,TRBV28,CASSLGGTGDEKLFF,TGTGCCAGCAGTTTAGGTGGGACAGGTGATGAAAAACTGTTTTTT
.,.,TRBJ2-2,TRBV5-1,CASTDTGELFF,TGCGCCAGCACGGACACCGGGGAGCTGTTTTTT
.,.,TRBJ2-3,TRBV28,CASSPHNGGTDTQYF,TGTGCCAGCAGTCCTCACAACGGGGGCACAGATACGCAGTATTTT
TRBD1,.,TRBJ1-2,TRBV7-8,CASSFGQGYGYTF,TGTGCCAGCAGCTTTGGACAGGGCTATGGCTACACCTTC
TRBD2,once,TRBJ2-7,TRBV28,CASSFSPVMRGAYEQYF,TGTGCCAGCAGTTTTTCCCCGGTGATGCGGGGGGCCTACGAGCAGTACTTC
TRBD2,.,TRBJ2-7,TRBV5-1,CASSPNEAGGGNEQYF,TGCGCCAGCAGCCCAAACGAGGCGGGAGGGGGTAACGAGCAGTACTTC
.,.,TRBJ1-3,TRBV5-6,CASSRHTGNSGNTIYF,TGTGCCAGCAGTCGTCACACAGGGAACTCTGGAAACACCATATATTTT
.,.,TRBJ2-3,TRBV9,CASSPRDSQIFTDTQYF,TGTGCCAGCAGCCCTCGGGACTCCCAAATATTCACAGATACGCAGTATTTT